The rows below give T cell receptor beta chains drawn from one sample of a study of blood T cell repertoires in COVID-19. Assay used: immunoSEQ multiplex PCR; TCRdb lists only in-frame clones, some missing. The top ten clones hold roughly a sixth of a sample with around 59,000 clones, around 67% of them seen once. Sequenced input: peripheral blood. All receptors come from a woman in her forties or fifties with active or convalescent COVID-19. Each CDR3 is given with its conserved first and last residue. Each record gives: V gene, clone size, CDR3 length, J gene, D gene, CDR3 DNA, CDR3 protein. The D gene is left open where the match is weak. Clone size appears in some rows only: once, few, many, or a class for an expanded clone.

TRBV6-5	.	13	TRBJ1-1	.	TGTGCCAGCGGGAGGACGGTGAACACTGAAGCTTTCTTT	CASGRTVNTEAFF
TRBV30	few	14	TRBJ1-6	TRBD1	TGTGCCTGGAGTGGGGACAGGGGGAGGACACCCCTCCACTTT	CAWSGDRGRTPLHF
TRBV2	.	14	TRBJ1-1	.	TGTGCCAGCACCAGGCAGTGGGGAGGCACTGAAGCTTTCTTT	CASTRQWGGTEAFF
TRBV19	.	15	TRBJ2-5	TRBD1	TGTGCCAGTAGTATAAAGAGGGGGCGAGGAGGGACCCAGTACTTC	CASSIKRGRGGTQYF
TRBV7-9	.	15	TRBJ2-7	TRBD2	TGTGCCAGCAGCTTATCCGGGACTAGCTCCTACGAGCAGTACTTC	CASSLSGTSSYEQYF
TRBV5-8	.	16	TRBJ1-4	.	TGTGCCAGCAGCTTGGATCCAGGGAGGGTCGATGAAAAACTGTTTTTT	CASSLDPGRVDEKLFF
TRBV29-1	.	13	TRBJ2-7	TRBD1	TGCAGCGTTTTTCGGGACAGGGACTACGAGCAGTACTTC	CSVFRDRDYEQYF
TRBV18	.	17	TRBJ2-1	TRBD2	TGTGCCAGCTCACCCGGTGGGCTAGCGGGAGGGGTCGGCGAGCAGTTCTTC	CASSPGGLAGGVGEQFF
TRBV30	.	15	TRBJ1-5	.	TGTGCCTGGAGTCCCGTGACAGGAGGTTATCAGCCCCAGCATTTT	CAWSPVTGGYQPQHF
TRBV5-1	.	15	TRBJ2-3	TRBD2	TGCGCCAGCAGCTTGGGCGGGAGCTACACAGATACGCAGTATTTT	CASSLGGSYTDTQYF
TRBV7-8	.	14	TRBJ2-7	.	TGTGCCAGCAGCTCGGGATCCGGCCTACACGAGCAGTACTTC	CASSSGSGLHEQYF
TRBV29-1	.	11	TRBJ1-2	TRBD1	TGCAGCGCACAGGGGGGGAATGGCTACACCTTC	CSAQGGNGYTF
TRBV7-8	.	14	TRBJ1-2	.	TGTGCCAGCAGCAGACCTACAGGGAGCCATGGCTACACCTTC	CASSRPTGSHGYTF
TRBV30	few	15	TRBJ1-6	.	TGTGCCTGGAGCCGGACAGATTTCGGGAATTCACCCCTCCACTTT	CAWSRTDFGNSPLHF
TRBV5-4	.	14	TRBJ1-2	.	TGTGCCAGCAGCTTGGAGTTCGGGGACTATGGCTACACCTTC	CASSLEFGDYGYTF
TRBV18	few	14	TRBJ1-5	TRBD1	TGTGCCAGCTCACCACGACAGGGGGAAGGGCCCCAGCATTTT	CASSPRQGEGPQHF
TRBV9	.	15	TRBJ1-3	.	TGTGCCAGCAGCTCAGGAGGGGCGAGTGGAAACACCATATATTTT	CASSSGGASGNTIYF
TRBV2	.	11	TRBJ2-2	.	TGTGCCAGCAGTGATTGGGGCGCGCTGTTTTTT	CASSDWGALFF
TRBV6-5	.	14	TRBJ1-1	TRBD1	TGTGCCAGTACAGGGGTGGGGATGAACACTGAAGCTTTCTTT	CASTGVGMNTEAFF
TRBV5-1	.	14	TRBJ2-7	TRBD1	TGCGCCAGCAGCCTTGGACAGGGCGCCGAGGAGCAGTACTTC	CASSLGQGAEEQYF
TRBV27	once	14	TRBJ1-2	.	TGTGCCAGCCGCCCGGACTTTACTAACTATGGCTACACCTTC	CASRPDFTNYGYTF
TRBV5-6	.	15	TRBJ1-1	.	TGTGCCAGCAGCTCACGCAGGAGAGGGTTCACTGAAGCTTTCTTT	CASSSRRRGFTEAFF
TRBV2	.	13	TRBJ1-1	.	TGTGCCAGCAGTGAAGGCCGGTACACTGAAGCTTTCTTT	CASSEGRYTEAFF
TRBV19	few	15	TRBJ2-1	TRBD2	TGTGCCAGTAGTGCCCCGGGACTAGCGGGAGGTAAGCAGTTCTTC	CASSAPGLAGGKQFF
TRBV5-5	.	17	TRBJ1-4	.	TGTGCCAGCAGCTTGGGATATCTCAGGGGCTGGGATGAAAAACTGTTTTTT	CASSLGYLRGWDEKLFF
TRBV11-2	once	15	TRBJ2-3	.	TGTGCCAGCAGCTTAGACCCCTCCAGCACAGATACGCAGTATTTT	CASSLDPSSTDTQYF
TRBV5-6	few	14	TRBJ1-5	.	TGTGCCAGCAGCCCCTTGGGGGGGAATCAGCCCCAGCATTTT	CASSPLGGNQPQHF
TRBV7-9	.	13	TRBJ2-7	.	TGTGCCAGCAGCTTAGGGACTACCTACGAGCAGTACTTC	CASSLGTTYEQYF
TRBV10-3	.	14	TRBJ2-5	.	TGTGCCATCAGTGAGAGGGGCAGTCAAGAGACCCAGTACTTC	CAISERGSQETQYF
TRBV5-1	few	15	TRBJ1-1	.	TGCGCCAGCAGCTTGGGACAGCCCATCAACACTGAAGCTTTCTTT	CASSLGQPINTEAFF
TRBV19	.	13	TRBJ2-4	TRBD1	TGTGCCAGTAGCGGACAGGGAGGAAACATTCAGTACTTC	CASSGQGGNIQYF
TRBV3-1/TRBV3-2	.	13	TRBJ1-5	.	TGTGCCAGCAGCCAGAGGGGGGGCCAGCCCCAGCATTTT	CASSQRGGQPQHF
TRBV3-1/TRBV3-2	.	13	TRBJ1-1	.	TGTGCCAGCAGCCAAGGTCCCACAGGGGAAGCTTTCTTT	CASSQGPTGEAFF
TRBV9	.	14	TRBJ1-1	.	TGTGCCAGCAGCGGAAGGGCAGGGTACACTGAAGCTTTCTTT	CASSGRAGYTEAFF
TRBV5-1	.	15	TRBJ1-1	TRBD1	TGCGCCAGCAGCTTGGAGGGACAGGGGGTCACTGAAGCTTTCTTT	CASSLEGQGVTEAFF
TRBV19	few	16	TRBJ2-6	.	TGTGCCAGTAGTTATACGGGAGCCTCTGGGGCCAACGTCCTGACTTTC	CASSYTGASGANVLTF
TRBV11-2	.	14	TRBJ1-4	.	TGTGCCAGCAGCTTATGGCTGTATAATGAAAAACTGTTTTTT	CASSLWLYNEKLFF
TRBV19	.	16	TRBJ2-3	TRBD2	TGTGCCAGTAGTACCGGAGGACTAGCGGGAGCCGATACGCAGTATTTT	CASSTGGLAGADTQYF
TRBV27	.	15	TRBJ2-3	.	TGTGCCAGCAGTTTCCAGCGGGCGAGCACAGATACGCAGTATTTT	CASSFQRASTDTQYF